The clone carrying this TCR beta chain was counted between two and nine times. Antigen: not known. CDR1 and CDR2 from the germline V gene are DFQATT and SNEGSKA (reference sequence). V was shortened by 1 base and J by 2 bases, with 12 bases between the two germline ends. The CDR3 extends over 15 amino acids. This entry is derived from a study of T cells after yellow fever vaccination. Findings and caveats of the study: Clonotypes shared by both compartments, CD4 and CD8, made up a small share. Though weaker, the secondary response peaked faster, on day 5 versus 15.

One entry per CDR3 protein, called by TCRdb with MiXCR from the 5' RACE reads. The table has some 250,000 distinct CDR3 sequences, about 3.5% seen once. J is TRBJ2-1 and V is TRBV20-1; D may be TRBD2 (5 bases). The source material was PBMCs, sampled 15 days after the yellow fever booster vaccination. The TCR sequence derives from a man aged 18 to 29 who received the YFV17D yellow fever vaccine. The CDR3 DNA sequence: TGCAGTGCTAGAGGGGCGCGGGCTACCTACAATGAGCAGTTCTTC. Translated, it gives CSARGARATYNEQFF.